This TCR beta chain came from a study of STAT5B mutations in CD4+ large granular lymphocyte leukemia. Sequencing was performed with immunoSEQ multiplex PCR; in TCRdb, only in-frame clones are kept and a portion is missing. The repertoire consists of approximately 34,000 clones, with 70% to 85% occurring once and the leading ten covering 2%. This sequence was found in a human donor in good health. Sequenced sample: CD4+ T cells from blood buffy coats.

The CDR3 protein is CASSYFTPGQGDEQYF. Here the CDR3 DNA reads TGTGCCAGCAGTTACTTCACGCCGGGACAGGGCGATGAGCAGTACTTC. The rearrangement links TRBV6-5 to TRBJ2-7; 9 bases are shared with TRBD1. This CDR3 has 16 amino acids. The germline gives CDR1 MNHEY, CDR2 SVGAGI. Unmatched junction bases numbered 11, after V lost 1 base and J lost 7 bases.